These T cell receptor beta chains were read from a single sample in a study of cytomegalovirus exposure and HLA in healthy donors. Some clones are missing from TCRdb's copy, which holds only in-frame ones; the method was immunoSEQ multiplex PCR. This table has about 150,000 clones, roughly 80% appearing once. Sequencing used PBMCs. Receptors were obtained from a man aged 18 to 30 in good health and CMV-seronegative. Each CDR3 is given with its conserved first and last residue. Fields, in order: CDR3 length, V gene, J gene, CDR3 protein.

CDR3 length: 17
V gene: TRBV21-1
J gene: TRBJ2-3
CDR3 protein: CASSTRLAGADTDTQYF

CDR3 length: 11
V gene: TRBV6-5
J gene: TRBJ2-1
CDR3 protein: CASNRGNEQFF

CDR3 length: 15
V gene: TRBV27
J gene: TRBJ1-2
CDR3 protein: CASSEGQAPVYGYTF

CDR3 length: 11
V gene: TRBV7-9
J gene: TRBJ2-1
CDR3 protein: CSSSLGGEQFF

CDR3 length: 16
V gene: TRBV5-6
J gene: TRBJ2-5
CDR3 protein: CASSLRRGGLLETQYF

CDR3 length: 15
V gene: TRBV14
J gene: TRBJ1-1
CDR3 protein: CASSIRTGLNTEAFF

CDR3 length: 13
V gene: TRBV18
J gene: TRBJ1-1
CDR3 protein: CASSQGQNTEAFF

CDR3 length: 15
V gene: TRBV12-5
J gene: TRBJ1-3
CDR3 protein: CASGLYRGSGNTIYF

CDR3 length: 15
V gene: TRBV11-2
J gene: TRBJ2-5
CDR3 protein: CASSLGLYFQETQYF

CDR3 length: 15
V gene: TRBV6-1
J gene: TRBJ2-7
CDR3 protein: CASSEQGTDYYEQYF